Below are 15 T cell receptor beta chains sequenced from a single sample in a study of blood T cell repertoires in COVID-19. Clones were read by immunoSEQ multiplex PCR, and TCRdb kept only the in-frame ones, dropping some. The repertoire holds 99,000 or so clones, with about 80% as singletons. Sample: peripheral blood. Receptors were obtained from a man aged 55-75 years with acute or convalescent COVID-19.

The chain recombines TRBV7-2 with TRBJ2-2; no reliable D call. Per germline, CDR1 SGHTA and CDR2 FQGNSA. This CDR3 region has 12 residues. V lost 9 bases and J 6 bases, leaving 11 bases between the germline ends. The DNA for the CDR3 is TGTGCCAGATTATCAGTCCCCGGGGAGCTGTTTTTT. Translation: CARLSVPGELFF. Based on the CDR3 plus reference TRBV7-2 and TRBJ2-2, the full variable domain is GAGVSQSPSNKVTEKGKDVELRCDPISGHTALYWYRQSLGQGLEFLIYFQGNSAPDKSGLPSDRFSAERTGGSVSTLTIQRTQQEDSAVYLCARLSVPGELFFGEGSRLTVL.

This clone appeared many times. As DNA, the CDR3 is TGTGCCAGCAGAGGACTTATCGAGCAGTACTTC. Protein: CASRGLIEQYF. The chain uses TRBV2 and TRBJ2-7; weak D call: TRBD2 (5 bases). This CDR3 has 11 amino acids. Trimming took 6 bases from V and 6 from J, leaving 9 bases between them. CDR1 and CDR2 (germline): SNHLY, FYNNEI.

V gene TRBV19 combines with J gene TRBJ2-5, with TRBD2 identical over 8 bases. The V gene's germline CDR1 is LNHDA and CDR2 SQIVND (reference sequence). J lost 7 bases, V lost 3 bases, and 13 bases had no gene match. The CDR3 covers 16 residues. The CDR3 sequence is CASSIKGGAGEVTQYF. The CDR3 nucleotides are TGTGCCAGTAGTATCAAAGGGGGAGCGGGAGAGGTGACCCAGTACTTC. The whole variable domain, remainder taken from reference TRBV19 and TRBJ2-5, is DGGITQSPKYLFRKEGQNVTLSCEQNLNHDAMYWYRQDPGQGLRLIYYSQIVNDFQKGDIAEGYSVSREKKESFPLTVTSAQKNPTAFYLCASSIKGGAGEVTQYFGPGTRLLVL.

The chain couples TRBV5-1 to TRBJ2-1; 7 bases fit TRBD1. CDR1 is SGHRS and CDR2 is YFSETQ in the germline V gene. Trimming at V came to 3 bases and at J to 2 bases, leaving 14 bases not matched to a gene. The CDR3 is 18 amino acids. The CDR3 region has the DNA TGCGCCAGCAGCTCGATCAAAGAGGGACAGCGGACCTACAATGAGCAGTTCTTC. This encodes CASSSIKEGQRTYNEQFF.

DNA of the CDR3: TGCGCCAGCAGCCCAGGGCCGGAGGAAAAACTGTTTTTT. It translates to CASSPGPEEKLFF. The chain uses TRBV5-1 and TRBJ1-4, with D tentatively TRBD1 (5 bases). The germline V gene encodes CDR1 SGHRS and CDR2 YFSETQ. V lost 4 bases and J lost 8, with 12 bases in between. The length of the CDR3 is 13 residues.

This clone showed up just once. This chain links TRBV10-3 with TRBJ2-3, with 7 bases fitting TRBD1. Trimming removed 11 bases from V and 2 bases from J; junction bases left unmatched: 16. The CDR3 length is 16 residues. Germline assignment: CDR1 ENHRY and CDR2 SYGVKD. The CDR3 DNA reads TGTGCCGTATCAGCCTGGACAGGCGGACACACAGATACGCAGTATTTT. Amino acid sequence: CAVSAWTGGHTDTQYF.

The rearrangement links TRBV11-2 to TRBJ2-5; 9 bases map to TRBD2. J lost 5 bases, V lost 5 bases, and 6 bases had no gene match. CDR1 SGHAT and CDR2 FQNNGV come from the germline V gene. CDR3 length: 14 amino acids. In DNA form, the CDR3 reads TGTGCCAGCAGCCAGCGGGGGGCCGGGGAGACCCAGTACTTC. Protein product: CASSQRGAGETQYF.

The chain combines TRBV5-6 with TRBJ2-2; no definite D call. From germline, CDR1 is SGHDT and CDR2 YYEEEE. This CDR3 is built from 14 residues. Deletions cut 4 bases from V and 7 bases from J, with 14 bases between. The CDR3: CASSPLGSVGELFF. The CDR3 DNA sequence: TGTGCCAGCAGCCCTCTAGGTTCGGTCGGGGAGCTGTTTTTT.

The chain has TRBV19 and TRBJ2-7, with 14 bases that match TRBD2. The germline V gene encodes CDR1 LNHDA and CDR2 SQIVND (reference sequence). Unmatched junction bases numbered 9, after V lost 2 bases and J lost 6 bases. The CDR3 runs 17 residues. The CDR3 nucleotides read TGTGCCAGTAGTATATCGGGACTAGCGGGAGCCACTGCCGAGCAGTACTTC. It codes for CASSISGLAGATAEQYF. Together with reference TRBV19 and TRBJ2-7, the CDR3 gives the full variable domain: DGGITQSPKYLFRKEGQNVTLSCEQNLNHDAMYWYRQDPGQGLRLIYYSQIVNDFQKGDIAEGYSVSREKKESFPLTVTSAQKNPTAFYLCASSISGLAGATAEQYFGPGTRLTVT.

This chain joins TRBV19 and TRBJ1-5; 8 positions match TRBD1. Germline assignment: CDR1 LNHDA and CDR2 SQIVND (reference sequence). V lost 4 bases to trimming and J lost 7 bases; unmatched junction nucleotides: 6. The CDR3 sequence is 14 residues long. CDR3 in DNA: TGTGCCAGTAGTAATCAGGGGGCTGGACAGCCCCAGCATTTT. Translating it yields CASSNQGAGQPQHF.

In its sample, this clone was seen many times. The chain carries TRBV1 and TRBJ2-7; the table's D call of TRBD2 was not tested on the DNA. TRBV1 is termed a pseudogene. The CDR3 is 15 amino acids. In nucleotides, the CDR3 is TGCACCAGCAGCCAAGCTTGCGGAACCATCTACGAGCAGTACTTC. This gives the protein CTSSQACGTIYEQYF.

This chain links TRBV5-8 with TRBJ2-7, with a weak D call TRBD1 (6 bases). Germline CDR1 and CDR2: SGHTS and YDEGEE. CDR3 size: 11 residues. Trimming removed 0 bases from V and 9 bases from J, with 7 bases in between. The CDR3 DNA reads as TGTGCCAGCAGCTTGGTGGACAGGCAGTACTTC. It translates to CASSLVDRQYF.

The V gene is TRBV24-1, the J gene TRBJ2-3, with TRBD2 matching over 7 bases. Germline loops: CDR1 KGHDR, CDR2 SFDVKD. Trimming cost V 3 bases and J 0 bases; bases outside gene matches: 2. This CDR3 has 15 amino acids. The CDR3 DNA reads TGTGCCACCAGTGATGGGGGGGTGAGCACAGATACGCAGTATTTT. Translating gives CATSDGGVSTDTQYF.

This chain links TRBV10-3 with TRBJ1-4; 8 nucleotides align to TRBD1. The V gene's germline CDR1 is ENHRY and CDR2 SYGVKD. After removal of 1 base from V and 6 bases from J, the junction contained 4 bases not matched to a gene. This CDR3 is 15 amino acids long. Here the CDR3 reads CAISEFRGLYEKLFF. The DNA for the CDR3 is TGTGCCATCAGTGAGTTCAGGGGGCTGTATGAAAAACTGTTTTTT.

V and J are TRBV28 and TRBJ2-5, with TRBD2 matching over 8 bases. The V gene's germline CDR1 is MDHEN and CDR2 SYDVKM. This CDR3 contains 19 residues. The ends lost 8 bases at V and 2 bases at J; junction bases unmatched: 22. The CDR3, as DNA: TGTGCCAGCGCGCCGGGGGTCTTATCGCGCGGGGGGTTACAAGAGACCCAGTACTTC. Translated, it gives CASAPGVLSRGGLQETQYF.